Only a few counts were recorded for the clone carrying this T cell receptor (beta chain). The antigen remains unidentified. The data stem from a study of blood T cells in healthy people across ages. Study-wide results and limits: Donor CMV infection status was unknown, possibly confounding age-related changes in expanded clonotypes.

The second PCR ran about 6 to 11 cycles with a sample-barcoded 5' primer and J-beta primers. Tagging of each cDNA molecule was performed by a template-switch adaptor with 12 random nucleotides. TCRdb re-analysed the 5' RACE reads in MiXCR, keeping a single row per CDR3 protein. The sample yields just under 900,000 distinct CDR3 sequences, under 35% seen once. Per germline, CDR1 MNHNY and CDR2 SVGAGI (reference sequence). Trimming cost V 2 bases and J 2 bases, with 12 bases left between them. CDR3 length: 15 amino acids. Per-sample yields of isolated PBMCs were at least 6.5 million. Extraction yielded at least 5 micrograms of total RNA per sample.

The clonotype was recovered from an elderly woman in good health. This chain connects TRBV6-6 to TRBJ1-2, with D unclear. The sequencing input was blood. The CDR3 region has the DNA TGTGCCAGCAGTTACCCCCAAACGGGGAACTATGGCTACACCTTC. Its protein product is CASSYPQTGNYGYTF.